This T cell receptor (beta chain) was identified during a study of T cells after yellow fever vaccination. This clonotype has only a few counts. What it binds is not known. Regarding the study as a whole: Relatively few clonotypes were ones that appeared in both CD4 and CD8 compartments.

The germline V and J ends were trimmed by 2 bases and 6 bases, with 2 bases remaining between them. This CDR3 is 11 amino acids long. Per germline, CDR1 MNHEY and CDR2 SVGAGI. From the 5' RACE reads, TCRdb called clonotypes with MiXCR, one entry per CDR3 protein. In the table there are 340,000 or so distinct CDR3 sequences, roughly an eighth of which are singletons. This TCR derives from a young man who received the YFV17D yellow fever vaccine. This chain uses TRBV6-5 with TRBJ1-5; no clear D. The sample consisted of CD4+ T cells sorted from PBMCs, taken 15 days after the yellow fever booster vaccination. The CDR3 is CASSYLQPQHF. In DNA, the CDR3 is TGTGCCAGCAGTTACCTTCAGCCCCAGCATTTT.